One TCR beta chain is described in this entry. The data belong to a study of blood T cell repertoires in COVID-19. Generated by immunoSEQ multiplex PCR, the TCRdb table keeps only in-frame clones and is missing some. The repertoire holds nearly 250,000 clones, with around 80% as singletons. Sequencing was carried out using peripheral blood. The receptor comes from a woman aged 80 or over with acute or convalescent COVID-19.

The CDR3 nucleotides are TGTGCCAGCTCACTTTTGGGAGCTAGCTCCTACGAGCAGTACTTC. It encodes CASSLLGASSYEQYF. The rearrangement links TRBV18 to TRBJ2-7; the D gene is possibly TRBD2 (5 bases). This CDR3 has 15 amino acids. Per germline, CDR1 KGHSH and CDR2 LQKENI. Deletions cut 4 bases from V and 0 bases from J, with 13 bases between.